The next 4 T cell receptor beta chains were all read from a single sample in a study of blood T cell repertoires in COVID-19 (dated by TCRdb to the early 2020s). Library construction relied on the immunoSEQ multiplex PCR assay. The table was pulled from immuneACCESS by TCRdb, which kept in-frame rearrangements only. Such tables lose some clones; where checked, under half of the loss comes from unresolved V genes, and the rest has no known cause. Counted in this sample were approximately 230,000 clones; 87% of them appeared once. The biggest ten clones account for just under 6.5% of the sample. Material: PBMCs or T cells enriched from blood (not recorded which). The receptors come from a woman under 40 with acute COVID-19.

The chain combines TRBV4-3 with TRBJ1-4; D remains unclear. The CDR3 runs to 16 residues. CDR1 and CDR2 (germline): LGHNA, YSLEER. The ends were cut back, 4 bases at V and 7 bases at J, with 19 bases in the middle. Written as DNA, the CDR3 is TGCGCCAGCAGCCTTTCCGGCCCCTCCTCGGGTGAAAAACTGTTTTTT. Protein sequence: CASSLSGPSSGEKLFF.

The chain recombines TRBV7-8 with TRBJ2-1; D may be TRBD2 (6 bases). Between the trimmed V and J ends, which lost 5 bases and 4 bases, there was a span of 15 bases. CDR1 is SGHVS, CDR2 FQNEAQ, per germline. The CDR3 has 15 amino acids. The CDR3 protein is CASSPRDFLYNEQFF. CDR3 sequence (DNA): TGTGCCAGCAGCCCCCGGGACTTTTTATACAATGAGCAGTTCTTC.

The chain combines TRBV19 with TRBJ2-4; maybe TRBD2 (5 bases). Germline CDR1 and CDR2: LNHDA and SQIVND (reference sequence). The CDR3 loop spans 16 amino acids. Trimming left V 4 bases short and J 3 bases short, with 16 bases between. DNA for the CDR3: TGTGCCAGTAGTAGGGCCGATCTGGAGGACAAAAACATTCAGTACTTC. Translating it yields CASSRADLEDKNIQYF.

V usage is TRBV2 and J usage is TRBJ1-2, with D possibly TRBD1 on 6 matching bases. Looked up from germline, CDR1 is SNHLY and CDR2 is FYNNEI. CDR3 size: 16 residues. V shed 3 bases and J shed 5 bases, with 19 bases lying between them. For the CDR3, the DNA is TGTGCCAGCAGTGACGGTGGTGGGGCAGGGGCGTATGGCTACACCTTC. The encoded protein is CASSDGGGAGAYGYTF.